The 8 T cell receptor beta chains listed next were all sequenced from one sample in a study of T cell changes during pregnancy in multiple sclerosis. The assay was immunoSEQ multiplex PCR, and TCRdb's table has in-frame clones only and misses some. There are 33,000 or so clones in the sample; around nine tenths occur only once, and more than 4.5% lies in the top ten. Material: peripheral blood, obtained in the third trimester of pregnancy. Receptors originate from a female donor in good health, enrolled as a control in a pregnancy study.

V usage is TRBV29-1 and J usage is TRBJ2-1, with 14 bases aligning to TRBD2. CDR3 length equals 14 residues. Germline loops: CDR1 SQVTM, CDR2 ANQGSEA. The J segment lost 8 bases and the V segment lost 4 bases, leaving 4 bases of the junction unmatched. The CDR3 nucleotides are TGCAGCGTTGCGGGGACTAGCGGGAGCCATGAGCAGTTCTTC. Translating gives CSVAGTSGSHEQFF.

J is TRBJ2-1 and V is TRBV27; 11 positions match TRBD2. CDR3 size: 17 residues. The V and J ends lost 5 bases and 0 bases, in that order; junction bases with no gene match: 6. Germline V gene data show CDR1 as MNHEY and CDR2 as SMNVEV (reference sequence). This chain's CDR3 is CASSHRLAGSSYNEQFF. The CDR3 nucleotides read TGTGCCAGCAGTCACAGACTAGCGGGGAGCTCCTACAATGAGCAGTTCTTC.

A few counts support this clone. The V gene is TRBV5-6, the J gene TRBJ1-1; D not resolved. Germline assignment: CDR1 SGHDT and CDR2 YYEEEE. The CDR3 sequence is 14 residues long. V shed 4 bases and J shed 4 bases, with 14 bases lying between them. As DNA, the CDR3 is TGTGCCAGCAGCGGGCTCCCACGATCCACTGAAGCTTTCTTT. Protein sequence: CASSGLPRSTEAFF.

J is TRBJ2-7 and V is TRBV5-1; 8 bases fit TRBD2. V was pared by 0 bases and J by 2 bases, with 1 base of the junction left unmatched. CDR3 size: 14 residues. Germline V gene sequence: CDR1 SGHRS, CDR2 YFSETQ. The CDR3 DNA is TGCGCCAGCAGCTTGGGGACTAGCCCCTACGAGCAGTACTTC. The encoded protein is CASSLGTSPYEQYF.

The chain couples TRBV9 to TRBJ1-3; possible D gene TRBD1, 6 bases. V gave up 4 bases and J gave up 4 bases, with 12 bases separating them. Germline CDR1 SGDLS, CDR2 YYNGEE. The CDR3 sequence is 14 residues long. The CDR3 is CASSPDGGGNTIYF. Here the CDR3 DNA reads TGTGCCAGCAGCCCCGATGGGGGCGGAAACACCATATATTTT.

The chain links TRBV7-3 to TRBJ2-1; 12 nucleotides line up with TRBD2. Germline-derived CDR1 and CDR2 are SGHTA and FQGTGA. V was pared by 1 base and J by 8 bases, with 6 bases of the junction left unmatched. The CDR3 sequence is 16 residues long. The CDR3 region has the DNA TGTGCCAGCAGCTTAAGACTAGCGGGAGCTAACGATGAGCAGTTCTTC. This sequence encodes CASSLRLAGANDEQFF.

The rearrangement joins TRBV5-6 to TRBJ1-5; tentatively, D is TRBD1 (6 bases). The V gene lost 4 bases and the J gene lost 0 bases, with 23 bases spanning the gap. The CDR3 runs to 19 residues. Germline V CDR1 and CDR2: SGHDT, YYEEEE. This chain's CDR3 is CASSPSYDQGFYSNQPQHF. CDR3 in DNA: TGTGCCAGCAGCCCTTCTTATGACCAGGGGTTTTATAGCAATCAGCCCCAGCATTTT. Complete variable domain (other parts from reference TRBV5-6 and TRBJ1-5): DAGVTQSPTHLIKTRGQQVTLRCSPKSGHDTVSWYQQALGQGPQFIFQYYEEEERQRGNFPDRFSGHQFPNYSSELNVNALLLGDSALYLCASSPSYDQGFYSNQPQHFGDGTRLSIL.

This clone was found a few times. The rearrangement joins TRBV6-4 to TRBJ2-1; 7 bases line up with TRBD1. V gave up 4 bases and J gave up 7 bases; unmatched junction bases: 7. Germline loops: CDR1 MRHNA, CDR2 SNTAGT. This CDR3 is built from 14 residues. CDR3 sequence: CASSGDGTANEQFF. CDR3 DNA: TGTGCCAGCAGTGGAGACGGGACAGCTAATGAGCAGTTCTTC.